The following is a T cell receptor beta chain sequence with its context. The source of the sample is a study of blood T cell repertoires in COVID-19. Looking at the study overall: PBMCs, B-cell-depleted T cells, or T cells provided the cDNA or gDNA that made up the material.

In the study's own analysis: Nucleated cell counts were estimated from reference gene primer amplification. The repertoire was sequenced with immunoSEQ multiplex PCR; TCRdb's copy has only in-frame clones and lacks some. For V, J and clone size, that table is used; D and trimming come from the DNA. The sample holds tens of thousands of clones; 87% are singletons and the top ten take around 15%. The V segment lost 5 bases and the J segment 6 bases; nucleotides outside the gene matches: 6. The germline V gene encodes CDR1 SGHRS and CDR2 YFSETQ. The CDR3 has 13 amino acids. The receptor was isolated from a human donor in a cohort sampled during active COVID-19. The source material was peripheral blood. This chain links TRBV5-1 with TRBJ2-7, with 9 nucleotides matching TRBD1. For the CDR3, the DNA is TGCGCCAGCAGTTCAGGACAGGGGCGCGAGCAGTACTTC. Its translation is CASSSGQGREQYF.